These 23 T cell receptor beta chains were all obtained from the same sample, sequenced in a study of a mutant IDH1 vaccine in newly diagnosed glioma. Antigens of these TCRs are unknown. Produced via immunoSEQ multiplex PCR; TCRdb's table is partial and in-frame only. Of tens of thousands of clones in the sample, around 84% are singletons; the top ten hold approximately 4.3%. Indicated time point: week 35, safety follow-up. Alongside topical imiquimod, each dose of vaccine comprised 300 ug of mutant IDH1 20-mer peptide. This sample comprised PBMCs, obtained from a glioma patient whose treatment included an IDH1 peptide vaccine. The receptors were gathered from a woman aged 18-35 years with glioma.

The V and J genes are TRBV10-1 and TRBJ2-3, with a tentative D call TRBD2 (6 bases). CDR1 and CDR2 (germline): WNHNN, SYGVQD (reference sequence). V shed 5 bases and J shed 5 bases, with 17 bases lying between them. CDR3 length equals 15 residues. The CDR3 loop is CASSSSRRVEDTQYF. Written as DNA, the CDR3 is TGCGCCAGCAGTTCCTCCAGGAGGGTTGAAGATACGCAGTATTTT.

The chain uses TRBV2 and TRBJ2-1; no clear D. Germline CDR1 reads SNHLY; CDR2 reads FYNNEI. This CDR3 contains 11 residues. V was cut by 4 bases and J by 8 bases, with 6 bases left in between. The CDR3 nucleotides are TGTGCCAGCAGTGTGGCCTATGAGCAGTTCTTC. Translation gives CASSVAYEQFF.

The chain is built from TRBV7-3 and TRBJ2-3; TRBD2 aligns across 10 bases. CDR1 is SGHTA and CDR2 is FQGTGA in the germline V gene. Trimming took 8 bases from V and 4 from J; bases not matched to a gene: 0. This CDR3 has 12 amino acids. CDR3 sequence reads: CASGLAADTQYF. For the CDR3, the DNA is TGTGCCAGCGGACTAGCGGCAGATACGCAGTATTTT.

This chain links TRBV29-1 with TRBJ2-3; TRBD2 matches at 10 bases. V was clipped by 4 bases and J by 7 bases; unmatched bases: 5. The CDR3 length is 13 residues. Germline V gene data show CDR1 as SQVTM and CDR2 as ANQGSEA. CDR3: CSVVLAGENTQYF. The CDR3 DNA follows: TGCAGCGTTGTTCTAGCGGGAGAGAATACGCAGTATTTT.

This chain uses TRBV4-1 with TRBJ1-2; D is uncertain. CDR1 is MGHRA, CDR2 YSYEKL, per germline. The CDR3 consists of 14 residues. Trimming took off 3 bases at V and 6 bases at J, with 14 bases between the two ends. This CDR3 is CASSHSTPFNGYTF. The CDR3 DNA reads TGCGCCAGCAGCCATTCTACCCCTTTCAATGGCTACACCTTC.

The gene calls are TRBV5-8 and TRBJ1-4; a weak D match, TRBD1 (6 bases). Germline V gives CDR1 SGHTS, CDR2 YDEGEE. This CDR3 contains 17 residues. V was clipped by 4 bases and J by 1 base, with 17 bases between them. CDR3 in amino acids: CASSGMRGSRTNEKLFF. The CDR3 DNA reads TGTGCCAGCAGCGGGATGAGGGGGAGCAGAACTAATGAAAAACTGTTTTTT.

This rearrangement joins TRBV6-1 to TRBJ2-7; D remains unclear. The CDR3 runs to 11 residues. Germline V lookup: CDR1 MNHNS, CDR2 SASEGT. Trimming left V 2 bases short and J 4 bases short, with 3 bases between. CDR3 DNA: TGTGCCAGCAGTGAAACATACGAGCAGTACTTC. Protein sequence: CASSETYEQYF.

The chain is built from TRBV11-2 and TRBJ2-5, with 7 bases lining up with TRBD2. There are 14 residues in the CDR3. The V gene end was trimmed by 4 bases and the J gene end by 2 bases; junction bases not matched to a gene: 4. The germline CDR1 and CDR2 sequences are SGHAT and FQNNGV. The CDR3 sequence: CASSYRLAQETQYF. The CDR3 nucleotides read TGTGCCAGCAGCTACCGACTAGCTCAAGAGACCCAGTACTTC. The full variable domain, in which reference TRBV11-2 and TRBJ2-5 provide the parts outside the CDR3, is EAGVAQSPRYKIIEKRQSVAFWCNPISGHATLYWYQQILGQGPKLLIQFQNNGVVDDSQLPKDRFSAERLKGVDSTLKIQPAKLEDSAVYLCASSYRLAQETQYFGPGTRLLVL.

The chain recombines TRBV5-1 with TRBJ1-1, with 11 positions matching TRBD1. Germline CDR1 SGHRS, CDR2 YFSETQ. The CDR3 is 14 residues long. J was trimmed by 10 bases and V by 0 bases; bases with no gene match: 5. The CDR3 spells CASSLGDRGSIAFF. CDR3 coding DNA: TGCGCCAGCAGCTTGGGGGACAGGGGGTCAATAGCTTTCTTT.

Concerning this clone: At one boundary the junction diverges from the germline segment, which might be a read error. The rearrangement uses TRBV12-5 and TRBJ2-1; D gene unclear. There are 12 residues in the CDR3. Germline assignment: CDR1 LGHNT and CDR2 FRNRAP. The chain's CDR3 is CASGPSSNEQFF. The CDR3 DNA sequence: TGTGCTAGTGGACCCTCCTCCAATGAGCAGTTCTTC.

The chain carries TRBV29-1 and TRBJ1-3, with a tentative D call TRBD1 (5 bases). V dropped 0 bases and J dropped 3 bases, with 6 bases sitting between them. The V gene's germline CDR1 is SQVTM and CDR2 ANQGSEA. The CDR3 sequence is 13 residues long. The CDR3 DNA reads TGCAGCGTTGAAGATGGACATGGAAACACCATATATTTT. It translates to CSVEDGHGNTIYF.

This clone has just one count. The chain combines TRBV7-2 with TRBJ2-7; D is possibly TRBD2 (6 bases). Germline CDR1 and CDR2: SGHTA and FQGNSA. V dropped 4 bases and J dropped 4 bases, with 14 bases sitting between them. CDR3 size: 14 residues. CDR3 protein: CASSSYGGNYEQYF. CDR3 nucleotides: TGTGCCAGCAGCTCGTACGGGGGTAATTACGAGCAGTACTTC.

V gene TRBV7-9 combines with J gene TRBJ1-1; TRBD1 aligns across 7 bases. This CDR3 contains 16 residues. Germline V lookup: CDR1 SEHNR, CDR2 FQNEAQ (reference sequence). J lost 0 bases, V lost 6 bases, and 10 bases had no gene match. The CDR3 DNA is TGTGCCAGCAGTTTTACCCTCAGGGGGGTGAACACTGAAGCTTTCTTT. This encodes CASSFTLRGVNTEAFF.

This clone was picked up one time. The junction differs from germline at one of its ends, possibly a read error. The chain is built from TRBV20-1 and TRBJ2-3; perhaps D is TRBD1 or TRBD2 (5 bases each). Germline V lookup: CDR1 DFQATT, CDR2 SNEGSKA (reference sequence). There are 10 residues in the CDR3. The DNA of the CDR3 is TGCAGTGCCCGATCGGCTAGCAGGGATTTT. It translates to CSARSASRDF.

The chain links TRBV6-1 to TRBJ1-1, with TRBD1 matching over 7 bases. There are 13 residues in the CDR3. V trimming: 4 bases; J trimming: 4 bases; junction bases outside the gene matches: 3. Germline assignment: CDR1 MNHNS and CDR2 SASEGT. CDR3 protein: CASSVQGSTEAFF. CDR3 sequence (DNA): TGTGCCAGCAGTGTACAGGGGAGCACTGAAGCTTTCTTT.

This clone was seen a single time. The chain combines TRBV6-1 with TRBJ1-4; possibly TRBD1 for D (5 bases). V was pared by 5 bases and J by 8 bases, with 12 bases between. CDR3 size: 13 residues. Germline CDR1 is MNHNS and CDR2 is SASEGT. The CDR3 spells CASSQTGGEKLFF. The CDR3 nucleotides are TGTGCCAGCAGTCAGACGGGGGGGGAAAAACTGTTTTTT.

The chain uses TRBV5-6 and TRBJ2-3; a possible D gene is TRBD2 (5 bases). Germline V gives CDR1 SGHDT, CDR2 YYEEEE. This CDR3 region has 15 residues. V lost 0 bases, J lost 0 bases, and 8 bases lay in between. The CDR3 DNA reads as TGTGCCAGCAGCTTGGCTAGCAGGAGCACAGATACGCAGTATTTT. The encoded protein is CASSLASRSTDTQYF.

The V gene is TRBV7-9, the J gene TRBJ2-3, with 7 bases lining up with TRBD1. With V trimmed by 5 bases and J by 3 bases, 11 bases remained unmatched. Germline V lookup: CDR1 SEHNR, CDR2 FQNEAQ (reference sequence). This CDR3 is built from 16 residues. CDR3 region: CASSPVRGGDTDTQYF. CDR3 in DNA: TGTGCCAGCAGCCCCGTGCGAGGGGGCGATACAGATACGCAGTATTTT.

The chain has TRBV5-6 and TRBJ2-3; D could derive from TRBD1 or TRBD2 (5 bases each). Trimming left V 4 bases short and J 2 bases short, with 5 bases between. Germline CDR1 reads SGHDT; CDR2 reads YYEEEE. The CDR3 sequence is 12 residues long. The CDR3 DNA reads as TGTGCCAGCAGCGGGACCACAGATACGCAGTATTTT. It yields the protein CASSGTTDTQYF.

The J gene is TRBJ1-2, the V gene TRBV6-5; TRBD1 is a possible D gene (6 bases). There are 14 residues in the CDR3. Germline CDR1 reads MNHEY; CDR2 reads SVGAGI. V lost 0 bases, J lost 6 bases, and 11 bases lay in between. DNA for the CDR3: TGTGCCAGCAGTTACTCGGGGGGCAGCCATGGCTACACCTTC. Protein product: CASSYSGGSHGYTF.

This chain uses TRBV6-5 with TRBJ2-7; D is unresolved. Germline V gives CDR1 MNHEY, CDR2 SVGAGI. Between the trimmed V and J ends, which lost 2 bases and 2 bases, there was a span of 10 bases. CDR3 size: 14 residues. The CDR3 loop reads CASSYTPATYEQYF. The CDR3 DNA sequence: TGTGCCAGCAGTTACACCCCAGCCACCTACGAGCAGTACTTC.

This chain uses TRBV7-8 with TRBJ2-3; D is unresolved. This CDR3 is built from 13 residues. With 3 bases removed from V and 2 bases from J, the gap between germline ends came to 6 bases. The germline V gene encodes CDR1 SGHVS and CDR2 FQNEAQ. The CDR3 spells CASSLGITDTQYF. CDR3 DNA sequence: TGTGCCAGCAGCTTGGGCATCACAGATACGCAGTATTTT.

V is TRBV5-4 and J is TRBJ1-3, with TRBD1 as a possible D gene (5 bases). This CDR3 has 16 residues. Germline loops: CDR1 SGHNT, CDR2 YYREEE (reference sequence). The V end was cut by 0 bases, the J end by 2 bases, with 12 bases between. The CDR3 DNA is TGTGCCAGCAGCTTGGCCGGGGCTCCCGCTGGAAACACCATATATTTT. Amino acid sequence: CASSLAGAPAGNTIYF.